Listed below are T cell receptor beta chains from one sample, sequenced in a study of PD-L1 blockade in urothelial cancer. Profiled with immunoSEQ multiplex PCR; TCRdb holds only in-frame clones, not every one. The sample consists of approximately 44,000 clones, about 90% of them appearing once. The sequencing used PBMCs, collected around atezolizumab (anti-PD-L1) treatment. Source of these receptors: a man aged 70 or older with urothelial cancer. The conserved cysteine and the conserved F or W are not part of the CDR3 here.

v_gene: TRBV4-1
CDR3aa: ASSQIGQAGGYT

v_gene: TRBV2
CDR3aa: AGCRDTGYEQY

v_gene: TRBV20-1
CDR3aa: SARRGHGYT

v_gene: TRBV6-1
CDR3aa: ASSDRSSGNTIY

v_gene: TRBV30
CDR3aa: AWSPLAGWQY

v_gene: TRBV30
CDR3aa: AWSVLVLTTGQETQY

v_gene: TRBV6-5
CDR3aa: ASTPRGAGGAF

v_gene: TRBV9
CDR3aa: ASSTRGLRNTEAF

v_gene: TRBV5-1
CDR3aa: ASSTDLAGGYNEQF

v_gene: TRBV6-1
CDR3aa: ASSGRGYTEAF

v_gene: TRBV9
CDR3aa: ASSALISGTEAF

v_gene: TRBV27
CDR3aa: ASSLTPDSYGYT

v_gene: TRBV7-2
CDR3aa: ASTRWGGSYEQY

v_gene: TRBV19
CDR3aa: ASSPSMTGSQH

v_gene: TRBV6-5
CDR3aa: ASSRGQNQETQY

v_gene: TRBV10-1
CDR3aa: ATSSGRASYNEQF

v_gene: TRBV7-8
CDR3aa: ASSLGRNTEAF